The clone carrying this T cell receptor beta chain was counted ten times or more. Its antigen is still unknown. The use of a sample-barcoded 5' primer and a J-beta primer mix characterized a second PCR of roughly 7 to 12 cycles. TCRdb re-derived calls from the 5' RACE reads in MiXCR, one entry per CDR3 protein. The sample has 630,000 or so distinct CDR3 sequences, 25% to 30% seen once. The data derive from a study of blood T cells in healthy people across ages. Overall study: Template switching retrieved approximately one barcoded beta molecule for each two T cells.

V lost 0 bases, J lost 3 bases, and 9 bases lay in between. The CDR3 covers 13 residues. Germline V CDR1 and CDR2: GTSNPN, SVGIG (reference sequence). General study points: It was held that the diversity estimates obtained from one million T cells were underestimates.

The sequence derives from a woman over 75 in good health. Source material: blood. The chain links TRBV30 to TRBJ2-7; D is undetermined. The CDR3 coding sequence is TGTGCCTGGAGTGTCCTTGAGTTCTACGAGCAGTACTTC. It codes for CAWSVLEFYEQYF.